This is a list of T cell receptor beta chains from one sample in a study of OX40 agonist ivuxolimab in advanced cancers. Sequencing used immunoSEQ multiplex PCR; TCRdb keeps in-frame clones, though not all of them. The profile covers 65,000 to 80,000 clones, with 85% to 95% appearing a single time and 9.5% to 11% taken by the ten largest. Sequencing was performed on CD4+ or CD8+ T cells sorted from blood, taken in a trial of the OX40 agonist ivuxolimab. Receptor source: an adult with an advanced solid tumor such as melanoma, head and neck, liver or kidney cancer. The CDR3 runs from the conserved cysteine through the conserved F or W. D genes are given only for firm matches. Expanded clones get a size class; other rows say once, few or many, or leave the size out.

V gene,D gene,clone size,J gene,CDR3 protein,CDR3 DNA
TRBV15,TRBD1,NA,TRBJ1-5,CATRETGKGNQPQHF,TGTGCCACCAGGGAGACAGGGAAAGGGAATCAGCCCCAGCATTTT
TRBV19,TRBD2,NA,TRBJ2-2,CASSMRGANTGELFF,TGTGCCAGTAGTATGCGGGGGGCGAACACCGGGGAGCTGTTTTTT
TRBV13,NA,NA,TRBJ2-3,CASSLGSMGPDTQYF,TGTGCCAGCAGCTTAGGTAGCATGGGCCCAGATACGCAGTATTTT
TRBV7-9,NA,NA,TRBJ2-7,CASSAQGYEQYF,TGTGCCAGCAGCGCGCAGGGGTACGAGCAGTACTTC
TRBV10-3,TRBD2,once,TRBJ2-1,CAIRQGLVGDNEQFF,TGTGCCATCAGACAAGGACTAGTAGGAGACAATGAGCAGTTCTTC
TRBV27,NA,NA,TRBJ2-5,CASSLSAAQETQYF,TGTGCCAGCAGTTTATCCGCAGCTCAAGAGACCCAGTACTTC
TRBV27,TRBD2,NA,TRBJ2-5,CASSLTSGGQETQYF,TGTGCCAGCAGTTTAACTAGCGGGGGCCAAGAGACCCAGTACTTC
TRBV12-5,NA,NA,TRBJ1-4,CASGLEGWEKLFF,TGTGCTAGTGGTTTGGAGGGCTGGGAAAAACTGTTTTTT
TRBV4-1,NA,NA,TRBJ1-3,CASSQGGGLDTIYF,TGCGCCAGCAGCCAAGGTGGCGGTTTGGACACCATATATTTT
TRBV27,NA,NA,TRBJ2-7,CASSLYTGAYEQYF,TGTGCCAGCAGTTTGTACACGGGAGCCTACGAGCAGTACTTC
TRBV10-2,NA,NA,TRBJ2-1,CATAGSSYNEQFF,TGCGCCACCGCAGGGAGCTCCTACAATGAGCAGTTCTTC
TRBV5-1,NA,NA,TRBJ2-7,CASSSGSYEQYF,TGCGCCAGCAGTTCAGGTTCCTACGAGCAGTACTTC
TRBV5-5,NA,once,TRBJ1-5,CASSPWLQAGDQPQHF,TGTGCCAGCAGCCCCTGGTTACAGGCGGGCGATCAGCCCCAGCATTTT
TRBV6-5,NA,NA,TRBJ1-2,CASSYQGSRYGYTF,TGTGCCAGCAGTTACCAGGGATCGAGGTATGGCTACACCTTC
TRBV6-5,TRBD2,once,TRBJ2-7,CANSGGGTYEQYF,TGTGCCAACAGTGGGGGGGGAACCTACGAGCAGTACTTC
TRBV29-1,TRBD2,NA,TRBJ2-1,CSVEGRERGAYNEQFF,TGCAGCGTTGAAGGAAGGGAGCGGGGGGCCTACAATGAGCAGTTCTTC
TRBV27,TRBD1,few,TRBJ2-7,CASSLGTAYEQYF,TGTGCCAGCAGTCTCGGGACAGCCTACGAGCAGTACTTC
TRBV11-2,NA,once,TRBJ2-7,CASSLPSPYEQYF,TGTGCCAGCAGCTTACCCAGCCCCTACGAGCAGTACTTC
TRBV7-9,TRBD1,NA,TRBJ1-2,CASSTGVRYGYTF,TGTGCCAGCAGCACAGGGGTGCGGTATGGCTACACCTTC
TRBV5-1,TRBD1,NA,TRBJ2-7,CASSFSGGYEQYF,TGCGCCAGCAGCTTTTCAGGGGGCTACGAGCAGTACTTC
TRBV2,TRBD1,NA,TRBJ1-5,CASSEFEDRGGEPQHF,TGTGCCAGCAGTGAATTCGAAGACAGGGGGGGGGAGCCCCAGCATTTT
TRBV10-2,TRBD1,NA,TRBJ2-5,CASSEDRGIQETQYF,TGCGCCAGCAGCGAGGACAGGGGAATCCAAGAGACCCAGTACTTC
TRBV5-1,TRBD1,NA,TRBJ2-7,CASSFGQAYEQYF,TGCGCCAGCAGCTTCGGACAGGCCTACGAGCAGTACTTC
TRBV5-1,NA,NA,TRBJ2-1,CASSFDTYNEQFF,TGCGCCAGCAGCTTTGACACTTACAATGAGCAGTTCTTC
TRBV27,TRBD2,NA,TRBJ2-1,CASSSTPGTSKYNEQFF,TGTGCCAGCAGTTCAACTCCCGGGACTAGCAAGTACAATGAGCAGTTCTTC
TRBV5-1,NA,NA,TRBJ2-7,CASSSPGSTYEQYF,TGCGCCAGCAGCTCCCCGGGATCCACCTACGAGCAGTACTTC
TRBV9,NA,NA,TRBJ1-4,CASGEIGEKLFF,TGTGCCAGCGGGGAGATAGGTGAAAAACTGTTTTTT
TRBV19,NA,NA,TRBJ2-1,CASNALGSYNEQFF,TGTGCCAGTAACGCCCTCGGGTCCTACAATGAGCAGTTCTTC
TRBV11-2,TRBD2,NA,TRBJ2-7,CASSFGGTGWEQYF,TGTGCCAGCAGCTTCGGGGGGACCGGGTGGGAGCAGTACTTC
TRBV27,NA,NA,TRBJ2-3,CATPGADTQYF,TGTGCCACCCCGGGGGCAGATACGCAGTATTTT
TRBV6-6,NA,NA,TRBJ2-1,CASSYSGNNEQFF,TGTGCCAGCAGTTACTCAGGAAACAATGAGCAGTTCTTC
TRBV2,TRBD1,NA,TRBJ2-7,CASSVGTGIEQYF,TGTGCCAGCAGTGTCGGGACAGGGATTGAGCAGTACTTC
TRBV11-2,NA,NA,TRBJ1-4,CASSLVATNEKLFF,TGTGCCAGCAGCTTAGTTGCAACTAATGAAAAACTGTTTTTT
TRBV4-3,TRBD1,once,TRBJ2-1,CASSQDSRQGFYNEQFF,TGCGCCAGCAGCCAAGATTCGAGACAGGGGTTCTACAATGAGCAGTTCTTC
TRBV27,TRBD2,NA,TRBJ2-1,CASSPSGGAYNEQFF,TGTGCCAGCAGTCCGAGCGGGGGGGCCTACAATGAGCAGTTCTTC
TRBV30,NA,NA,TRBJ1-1,CAWSTLGGETEAFF,TGTGCCTGGAGCACCCTAGGGGGGGAGACTGAAGCTTTCTTT
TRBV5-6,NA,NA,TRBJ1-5,CASSLGGTGSNQPQHF,TGTGCCAGCAGCTTGGGAGGGACCGGTAGCAATCAGCCCCAGCATTTT
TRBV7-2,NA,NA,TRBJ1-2,CASTRTAEDGYTF,TGTGCCAGCACCCGGACAGCTGAGGACGGCTACACCTTC
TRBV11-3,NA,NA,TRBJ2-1,CASSLPPYNEQFF,TGTGCCAGCAGCTTACCCCCGTACAATGAGCAGTTCTTC
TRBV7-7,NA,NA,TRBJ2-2,CASSLGTTNTGELFF,TGTGCCAGCAGCCTCGGGACGACGAACACCGGGGAGCTGTTTTTT
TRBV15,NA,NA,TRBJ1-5,CATSRGGEYQPQHF,TGTGCCACCAGCAGGGGGGGCGAGTATCAGCCCCAGCATTTT
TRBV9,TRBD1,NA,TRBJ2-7,CASSLGTGSYEQYF,TGTGCCAGCAGCCTCGGGACAGGGTCCTACGAGCAGTACTTC
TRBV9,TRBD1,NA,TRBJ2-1,CASSDRGIASLGEQFF,TGTGCCAGCAGCGACAGGGGAATCGCCTCCCTCGGTGAGCAGTTCTTC
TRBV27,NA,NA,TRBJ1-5,CASRIQGGNQPQHF,TGTGCCAGCAGAATACAGGGAGGGAATCAGCCCCAGCATTTT
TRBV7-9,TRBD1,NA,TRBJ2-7,CASSNRDREAYEQYF,TGTGCCAGCAGCAACCGGGACAGGGAAGCCTACGAGCAGTACTTC
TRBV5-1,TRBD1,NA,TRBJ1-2,CASSRLFFDRVSSNYGYTF,TGCGCCAGCAGCCGGTTATTCTTCGACAGGGTGAGTTCGAACTATGGCTACACCTTC
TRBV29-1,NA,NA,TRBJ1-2,CSVEPPLNYGYTF,TGCAGCGTCGAGCCCCCCCTTAACTATGGCTACACCTTC
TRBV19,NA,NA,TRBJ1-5,CASSIAGAGQPQHF,TGTGCCAGTAGTATAGCGGGGGCGGGGCAGCCCCAGCATTTT
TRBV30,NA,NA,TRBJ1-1,CAWGIVNTEAFF,TGTGCCTGGGGCATCGTGAACACTGAAGCTTTCTTT
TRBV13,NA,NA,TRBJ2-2,CASSRPIRPGELFF,TGTGCCAGCAGCCGCCCTATAAGACCCGGGGAGCTGTTTTTT
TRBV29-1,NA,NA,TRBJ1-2,CSVDEGGRGYTF,TGCAGCGTTGATGAGGGGGGACGTGGCTACACCTTC
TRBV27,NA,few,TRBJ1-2,CASSLGRQGGYTF,TGTGCCAGCAGTTTAGGACGGCAGGGCGGCTACACCTTC
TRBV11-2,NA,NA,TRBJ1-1,CASSHTLTEAFF,TGTGCCAGCAGCCACACATTGACTGAAGCTTTCTTT